This T cell receptor beta chain was sequenced during a study of control samples from healthy donors and cancer patients (TCRdb year 2020). Libraries were built with the immunoSEQ multiplex PCR assay. The immuneACCESS repertoire file appears here via TCRdb, limited to in-frame rearrangements. These files lack a portion of the clones; in checked studies, under half of the deficit traces to unresolved V genes, and the cause of the others is not known. The sample contains 130,000 or so clones, over 75% of them found a single time. The top ten clones comprise around 9.4% of the sample. Regarding this clone: The specificity of this receptor is unknown. Nothing much larger sits one base from this clone, and base qualities are not available.

The CDR3 contains 18 residues, cysteine and phenylalanine counted. The read is trimmed to its CDR3 DNA, 54 bases read in frame from base 1. Trimming removed 5 bases from V and 2 bases from J, leaving 22 bases between the germline ends. The germline V gene provides CDR1 SGHVS and CDR2 FNYEAQ. The clonotype was recovered from a middle-aged man in good health. The specimen sequenced was blood. This receptor chain uses TRBV7-6 and TRBJ2-1; TRBD1 is a weak D gene call, 6 bases matching. The sequenced DNA is TGTGCCAGCAGCCTCTGGACTCCAGGGGTAACGGCCTACAATGAGCAGTTCTTC. The translation is CASSLWTPGVTAYNEQFF.